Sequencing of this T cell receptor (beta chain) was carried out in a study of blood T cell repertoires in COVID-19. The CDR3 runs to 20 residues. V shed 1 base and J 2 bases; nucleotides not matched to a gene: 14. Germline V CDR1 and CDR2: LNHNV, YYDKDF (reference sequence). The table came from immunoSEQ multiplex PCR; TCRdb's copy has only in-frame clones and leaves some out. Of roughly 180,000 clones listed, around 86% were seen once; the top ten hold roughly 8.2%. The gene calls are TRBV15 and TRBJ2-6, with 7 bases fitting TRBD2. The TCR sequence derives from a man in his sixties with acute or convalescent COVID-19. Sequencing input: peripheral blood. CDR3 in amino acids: CATSRADPGGWWAGANVLTF. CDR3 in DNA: TGTGCCACCAGCAGAGCAGACCCGGGGGGTTGGTGGGCTGGGGCCAACGTCCTGACTTTC.